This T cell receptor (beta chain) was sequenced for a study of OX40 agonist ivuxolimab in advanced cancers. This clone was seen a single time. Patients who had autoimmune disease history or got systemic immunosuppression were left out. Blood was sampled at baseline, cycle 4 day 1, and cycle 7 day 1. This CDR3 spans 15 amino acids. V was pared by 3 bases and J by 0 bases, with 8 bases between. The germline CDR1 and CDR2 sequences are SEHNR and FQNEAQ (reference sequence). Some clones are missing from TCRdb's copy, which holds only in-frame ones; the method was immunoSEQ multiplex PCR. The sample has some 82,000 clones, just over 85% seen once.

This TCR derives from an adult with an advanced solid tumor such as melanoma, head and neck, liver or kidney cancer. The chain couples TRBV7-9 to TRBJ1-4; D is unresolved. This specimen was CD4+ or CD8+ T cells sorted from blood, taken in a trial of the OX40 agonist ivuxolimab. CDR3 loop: CASSFGSATNEKLFF. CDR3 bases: TGTGCCAGCAGCTTTGGGAGCGCAACTAATGAAAAACTGTTTTTT.